This T cell receptor beta chain was obtained from a study of blood T cell repertoires in COVID-19. This clone was counted only a few times. The V end was cut by 2 bases, the J end by 1 base, with 14 bases between. CDR1 and CDR2 (germline): SNHLY, FYNNEI. The CDR3 has 17 amino acids. Authors' analysis steps: The authors estimated nucleated cell counts from reference gene primer amplification. This table comes from immunoSEQ multiplex PCR, and its TCRdb copy is limited to in-frame clones, with some not included. From that table come the V and J calls and clone size; the DNA was used to work out D and trimming. The sample yields about 300,000 clones, around 83% seen once.

The sequencing sample was made of peripheral blood. The sequence was obtained from a woman aged 45-65 years with acute or convalescent COVID-19. The genes are TRBV2 and TRBJ2-2, with D possibly TRBD2 on 6 matching bases. CDR3 DNA sequence: TGTGCCAGCAGTGAATTTGGGCTAGCGATGAACACCGGGGAGCTGTTTTTT. Its translation is CASSEFGLAMNTGELFF.